The rows below give T cell receptor beta chains drawn from one sample of a study of spatial heterogeneity in lung cancer. One entry per CDR3 protein, called by TCRdb with MiXCR from the 5' RACE reads. The sample shows some 3,300 distinct CDR3 sequences, approximately 6% of them seen only once. Sequenced here: lung tumor tissue, sampled at surgery. These receptors were collected from a female donor with early-stage non-small cell lung cancer. Each CDR3 is given with its conserved first and last residue. The D gene is left open where the match is weak. Clone size appears in some rows only: once, few, many, or a class for an expanded clone.

j_call | d_call | cdr3_length | clone_size | v_call | cdr3_nt | cdr3_aa
TRBJ1-6 | TRBD1 | 17 | medium-sized | TRBV27 | TGTGCCAGCAGTTTTATTCCACCGGGACAGCCTAATTCACCCCTCCACTTT | CASSFIPPGQPNSPLHF
TRBJ2-1 | TRBD2 | 17 | medium-sized | TRBV7-2 | TGTGCCAGCAGCTTAGCAGCGGGAGGGCCCGGGTACAATGAGCAGTTCTTC | CASSLAAGGPGYNEQFF
TRBJ2-2 | TRBD2 | 15 | medium-sized | TRBV12-3/TRBV12-4 | TGTGCCAGCAGGGCCGGGACTAGTCCACGTTGGGAGCTGTTTTTT | CASRAGTSPRWELFF
TRBJ1-3 | NA | 14 | medium-sized | TRBV5-6 | TGTGCCAGCAGCGGAGGATTTTCTGGAAACACCATATATTTT | CASSGGFSGNTIYF
TRBJ2-1 | TRBD2 | 14 | many | TRBV6-2/TRBV6-3 | TGTGCCAACACGCCACTAGCGGGAGCGAATGAGCAGTTCTTC | CANTPLAGANEQFF
TRBJ1-1 | NA | 15 | many | TRBV20-1 | TGCAGTGCTAGAGACTTAGACCGAGGGGACACTGAAGCTTTCTTT | CSARDLDRGDTEAFF
TRBJ1-1 | NA | 14 | medium-sized | TRBV9 | TGTGCCAGCAGCGTAGCCCCGGAGAACACTGAAGCTTTCTTT | CASSVAPENTEAFF
TRBJ2-2 | TRBD2 | 15 | medium-sized | TRBV20-1 | TGCAGTGCTCCCCTCAGCGGGAGAGACACCGGGGAGCTGTTTTTT | CSAPLSGRDTGELFF
TRBJ2-7 | NA | 14 | medium-sized | TRBV20-1 | TGCAGTGCGATCTTCCGGGACGCCTCCTACGAGCAGTACTTC | CSAIFRDASYEQYF
TRBJ2-7 | TRBD1 | 14 | medium-sized | TRBV28 | TGTGCCAGCAGTCCTAGGGGCAGGGGGTACGAGCAGTACTTC | CASSPRGRGYEQYF
TRBJ2-1 | NA | 16 | many | TRBV28 | TGTGCCAGCAGTTTGTCCCCATTGGCAGGGCACAATGAGCAGTTCTTC | CASSLSPLAGHNEQFF
TRBJ1-1 | TRBD1 | 11 | medium-sized | TRBV29-1 | TGCAGCGTCGACAGGGATACTGAAGCTTTCTTT | CSVDRDTEAFF
TRBJ1-1 | NA | 13 | medium-sized | TRBV27 | TGTGCCAGCACTAGGAGGGAAGGCACTGAAGCTTTCTTT | CASTRREGTEAFF
TRBJ2-1 | TRBD2 | 14 | many | TRBV20-1 | TGCAGTGCTAGATCTGGAGGTAGCGGGAATGAGCAGTTCTTC | CSARSGGSGNEQFF
TRBJ1-2 | NA | 13 | medium-sized | TRBV5-6 | TGTGCCAGCAGCTTAGGAGCTAACTATGGCTACACCTTC | CASSLGANYGYTF
TRBJ2-6 | NA | 17 | many | TRBV4-2 | TGTGCCAGCAGCCAAGATGTTTCCCTTTGGGGGGCCAACGTCCTGACTTTC | CASSQDVSLWGANVLTF
TRBJ2-5 | TRBD1 | 15 | medium-sized | TRBV11-2 | TGTGCCAGCAGCGTCGGGACAGGGGGCCAAGAGACCCAGTACTTC | CASSVGTGGQETQYF
TRBJ1-1 | NA | 12 | once | TRBV20-1 | TGCAGTGCTAGCCCTACGAACACTGAAGCTTTCTTT | CSASPTNTEAFF
TRBJ1-1 | NA | 13 | medium-sized | TRBV7-3 | TGTGCCAGCAGCTCGCGACAGGACACTGAAGCTTTCTTT | CASSSRQDTEAFF
TRBJ2-1 | NA | 12 | medium-sized | TRBV7-2 | TGTGCCAGCAGCTTCTCGCTAAGGGGCGAGTTCTTC | CASSFSLRGEFF
TRBJ1-1 | TRBD1 | 14 | medium-sized | TRBV29-1 | TGCAGCGTCCGGGACAGGGGGCGCGGGACTGAAGCTTTCTTT | CSVRDRGRGTEAFF
TRBJ1-2 | TRBD1 | 16 | medium-sized | TRBV30 | TGTGCCTGGAGTGTACTCGGACAGGGGAAAGACTATGGCTACACCTTC | CAWSVLGQGKDYGYTF
TRBJ2-3 | NA | 15 | many | TRBV7-2 | TGTGCCAGCAGCCCGGGAGCCCGGGGCACAGATACGCAGTATTTT | CASSPGARGTDTQYF
TRBJ2-2 | NA | 18 | many | TRBV4-3 | TGCGCCAGCAGCCAAGGGGCAGGGCGGGTACCCAACACCGGGGAGCTGTTTTTT | CASSQGAGRVPNTGELFF
TRBJ2-7 | NA | 14 | NA | TRBV6-5 | TGTGCCAGCACTGGGTCGGGAACGACCTACGAGCAGTACTTC | CASTGSGTTYEQYF
TRBJ2-7 | NA | 13 | many | TRBV12-3/TRBV12-4 | TGTGCCAGCAGTTTAGCGAGGGGGGCCGAGCAGTACTTC | CASSLARGAEQYF
TRBJ2-1 | TRBD1 | 15 | medium-sized | TRBV27 | TGTGCCAGCAGTCGACAGGGGGCTGATTACAATGAGCAGTTCTTC | CASSRQGADYNEQFF
TRBJ2-7 | NA | 12 | many | TRBV7-2 | TGTGCCAGCAGCGGACAACGGTACGAGCAGTACTTC | CASSGQRYEQYF
TRBJ2-1 | TRBD2 | 14 | many | TRBV20-1 | TGCAGTGCGGATACTAGCGGGAGCTACAATGAGCAGTTCTTC | CSADTSGSYNEQFF
TRBJ2-1 | NA | 15 | medium-sized | TRBV6-5 | TGTGCCAGCAGTCCTCTGGGGGGTGAATGGAATGAGCAGTTCTTC | CASSPLGGEWNEQFF
TRBJ2-7 | TRBD1 | 13 | medium-sized | TRBV30 | TGTGCCTGGAGTGAAGGGACAGTCTACGAGCAGTACTTC | CAWSEGTVYEQYF
TRBJ2-5 | TRBD2 | 15 | medium-sized | TRBV7-2 | TGTGCCAGCAGCTTAGCTCTAGCGGGAGGTGAGACCCAGTACTTC | CASSLALAGGETQYF
TRBJ1-5 | NA | 15 | medium-sized | TRBV6-2/TRBV6-3 | TGTGCCAGCAAATATGAGTCTTATAGCAATCAGCCCCAGCATTTT | CASKYESYSNQPQHF
TRBJ2-7 | TRBD2 | 15 | many | TRBV25-1 | TGTGCCAGCAGCCTGGAGTGGGGAGGGGCCTACGAGCAGTACTTC | CASSLEWGGAYEQYF
TRBJ2-1 | TRBD1 | 16 | NA | TRBV10-3 | TGTGCCATCAGTGACCCCCAGGGGGCAGGCCCCGGGCAACAGTTCTTC | CAISDPQGAGPGQQFF
TRBJ2-2 | TRBD2 | 14 | many | TRBV20-1 | TGCAGTGCTCGTAGCGGGAGGGCCTCCGGGGAGCTGTTTTTT | CSARSGRASGELFF
TRBJ1-2 | NA | 16 | medium-sized | TRBV29-1 | TGCAGCGTTGAAGTCCTCCAGGGTGCCCCCCGCTATGGCTACACCTTC | CSVEVLQGAPRYGYTF
TRBJ2-1 | TRBD1 | 13 | many | TRBV5-1 | TGCGCCAGCAGCCCCGGACAGGGGAATGAGCAGTTCTTC | CASSPGQGNEQFF
TRBJ1-1 | NA | 15 | medium-sized | TRBV9 | TGTGCCAGCAGCGAGGACGGAACTAGTCGCACTGAAGCTTTCTTT | CASSEDGTSRTEAFF
TRBJ2-6 | NA | 15 | many | TRBV9 | TGTGCCAGCAGCTTAGTGGGATCTGGGGCCAACGTCCTGACTTTC | CASSLVGSGANVLTF
TRBJ1-1 | NA | 14 | medium-sized | TRBV27 | TGTGCCAGCAGTTTAAAGGGGTGGGGCACTGAAGCTTTCTTT | CASSLKGWGTEAFF
TRBJ1-6 | TRBD1 | 16 | medium-sized | TRBV28 | TGTGCCAGCAGTCGGCTCGGGACAGACTATAATTCACCCCTCCACTTT | CASSRLGTDYNSPLHF
TRBJ2-2 | NA | 16 | medium-sized | TRBV7-9 | TGTGCCAGCAGCTTAGCGCGGGCTACCAACACCGGGGAGCTGTTTTTT | CASSLARATNTGELFF
TRBJ2-5 | NA | 14 | medium-sized | TRBV28 | TGTGCCAGCAGTGGCTCCGGGACTCAAGAGACCCAGTACTTC | CASSGSGTQETQYF
TRBJ2-1 | TRBD2 | 15 | large | TRBV10-1 | TGCGCCAGCAGTGAGTCCCTAGCGGGGAGGCATGAGCAGTTCTTC | CASSESLAGRHEQFF